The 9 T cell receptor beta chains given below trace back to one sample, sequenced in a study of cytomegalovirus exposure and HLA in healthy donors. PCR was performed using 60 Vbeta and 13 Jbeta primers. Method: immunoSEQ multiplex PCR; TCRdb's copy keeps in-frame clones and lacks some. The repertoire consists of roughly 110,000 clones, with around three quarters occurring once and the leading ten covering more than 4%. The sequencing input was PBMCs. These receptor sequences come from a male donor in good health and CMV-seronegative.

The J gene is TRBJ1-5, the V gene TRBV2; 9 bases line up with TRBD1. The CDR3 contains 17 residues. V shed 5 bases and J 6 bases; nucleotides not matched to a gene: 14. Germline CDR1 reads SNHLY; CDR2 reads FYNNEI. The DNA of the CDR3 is TGTGCCAGCAGTCCTGGATTGGGACAGGGCTACAGTCAGCCCCAGCATTTT. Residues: CASSPGLGQGYSQPQHF.

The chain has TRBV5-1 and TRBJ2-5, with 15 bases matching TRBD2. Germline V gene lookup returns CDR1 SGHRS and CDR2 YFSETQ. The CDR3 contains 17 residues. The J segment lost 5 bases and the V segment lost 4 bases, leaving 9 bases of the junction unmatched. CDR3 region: CASSPGLAGGPSETQYF. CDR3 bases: TGCGCCAGCAGCCCCGGACTAGCGGGAGGGCCGTCGGAGACCCAGTACTTC.

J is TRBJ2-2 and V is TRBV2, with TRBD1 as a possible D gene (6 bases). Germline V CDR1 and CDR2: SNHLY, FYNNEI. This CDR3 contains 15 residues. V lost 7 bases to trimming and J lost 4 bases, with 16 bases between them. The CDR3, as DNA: TGTGCCAGCAAAGGGGGTTTGTTAAGCACCGGGGAGCTGTTTTTT. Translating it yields CASKGGLLSTGELFF.

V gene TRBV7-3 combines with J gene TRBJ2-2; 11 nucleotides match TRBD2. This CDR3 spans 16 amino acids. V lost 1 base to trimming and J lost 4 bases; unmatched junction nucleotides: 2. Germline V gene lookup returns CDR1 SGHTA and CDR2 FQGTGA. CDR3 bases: TGTGCCAGCAGCTTAATAGCGGGAGGGGGCACCGGGGAGCTGTTTTTT. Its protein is CASSLIAGGGTGELFF.

The DNA for the CDR3 is TGTGCCAGCAGCGTCACCGGGGGCGAGCAGTACTTC. Protein sequence: CASSVTGGEQYF. The rearrangement joins TRBV9 to TRBJ2-7; possible D gene TRBD2, 6 bases. Trimming shortened V by 2 bases and J by 6 bases, and 9 bases separated the two germline ends. Germline values: CDR1 SGDLS, CDR2 YYNGEE. There are 12 residues in the CDR3.

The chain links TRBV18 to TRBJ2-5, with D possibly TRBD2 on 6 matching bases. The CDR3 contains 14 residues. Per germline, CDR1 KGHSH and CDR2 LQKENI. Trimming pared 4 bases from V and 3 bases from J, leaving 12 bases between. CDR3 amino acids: CASSLGTYKETQYF. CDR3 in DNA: TGTGCCAGCTCACTAGGGACTTATAAAGAGACCCAGTACTTC.

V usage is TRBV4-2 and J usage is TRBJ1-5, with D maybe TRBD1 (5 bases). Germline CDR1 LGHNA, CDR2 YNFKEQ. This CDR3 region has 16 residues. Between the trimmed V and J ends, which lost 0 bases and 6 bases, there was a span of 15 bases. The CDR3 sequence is CASSQDGNRGGQPQHF. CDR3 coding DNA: TGTGCCAGCAGCCAAGATGGCAATAGGGGCGGTCAGCCCCAGCATTTT.

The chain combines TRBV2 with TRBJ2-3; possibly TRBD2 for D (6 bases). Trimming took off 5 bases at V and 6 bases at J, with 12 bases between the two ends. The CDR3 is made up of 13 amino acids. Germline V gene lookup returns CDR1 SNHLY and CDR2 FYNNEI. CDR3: CASSQTRSDTQYF. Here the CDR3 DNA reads TGTGCCAGCAGTCAGACTAGAAGTGATACGCAGTATTTT.

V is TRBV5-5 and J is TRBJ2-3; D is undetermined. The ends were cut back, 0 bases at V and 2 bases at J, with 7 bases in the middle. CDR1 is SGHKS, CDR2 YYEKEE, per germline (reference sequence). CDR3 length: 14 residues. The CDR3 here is CASSLGAPTDTQYF. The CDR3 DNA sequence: TGTGCCAGCAGCTTGGGAGCTCCCACAGATACGCAGTATTTT.